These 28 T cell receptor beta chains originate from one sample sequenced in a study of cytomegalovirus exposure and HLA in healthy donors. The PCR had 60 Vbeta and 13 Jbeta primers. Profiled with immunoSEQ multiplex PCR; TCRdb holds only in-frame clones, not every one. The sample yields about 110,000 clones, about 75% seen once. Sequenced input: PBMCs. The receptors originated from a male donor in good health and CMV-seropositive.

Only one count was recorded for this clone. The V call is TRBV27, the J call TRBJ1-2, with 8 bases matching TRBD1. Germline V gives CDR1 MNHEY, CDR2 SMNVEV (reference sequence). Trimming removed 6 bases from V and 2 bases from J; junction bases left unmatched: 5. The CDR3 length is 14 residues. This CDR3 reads CASSPTGVNYGYTF. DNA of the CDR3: TGTGCCAGCAGCCCGACAGGGGTGAACTATGGCTACACCTTC.

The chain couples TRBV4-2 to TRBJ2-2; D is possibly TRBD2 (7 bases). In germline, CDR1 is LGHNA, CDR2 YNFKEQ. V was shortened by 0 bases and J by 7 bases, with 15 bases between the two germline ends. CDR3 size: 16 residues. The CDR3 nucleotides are TGTGCCAGCAGCCAAGATCATGGGGGAGGGGGCGGGGAGCTGTTTTTT. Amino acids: CASSQDHGGGGGELFF.

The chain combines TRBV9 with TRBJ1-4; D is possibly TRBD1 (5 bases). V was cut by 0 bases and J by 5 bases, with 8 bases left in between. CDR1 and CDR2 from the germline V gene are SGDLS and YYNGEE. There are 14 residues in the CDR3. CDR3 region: CASSVGGWNEKLFF. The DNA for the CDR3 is TGTGCCAGCAGCGTAGGGGGCTGGAATGAAAAACTGTTTTTT.

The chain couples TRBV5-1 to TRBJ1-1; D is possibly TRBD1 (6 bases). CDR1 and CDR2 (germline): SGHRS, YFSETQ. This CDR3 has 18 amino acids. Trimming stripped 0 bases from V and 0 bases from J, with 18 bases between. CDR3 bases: TGCGCCAGCAGCTTGGAACAGGGTGGGTCGGGTATGAACACTGAAGCTTTCTTT. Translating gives CASSLEQGGSGMNTEAFF.

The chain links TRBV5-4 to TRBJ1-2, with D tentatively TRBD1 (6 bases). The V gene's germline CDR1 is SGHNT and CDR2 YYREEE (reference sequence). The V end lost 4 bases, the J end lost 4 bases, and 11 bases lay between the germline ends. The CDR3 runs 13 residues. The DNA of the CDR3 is TGTGCCAGCAGCCCGTCCAGGGGCTATGGCTACACCTTC. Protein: CASSPSRGYGYTF.

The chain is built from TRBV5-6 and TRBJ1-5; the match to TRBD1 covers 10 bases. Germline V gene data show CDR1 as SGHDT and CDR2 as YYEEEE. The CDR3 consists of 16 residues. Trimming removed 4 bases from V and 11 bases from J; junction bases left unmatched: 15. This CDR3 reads CASSALTGTGAVAQHF. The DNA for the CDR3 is TGTGCCAGCAGCGCCCTCACCGGGACAGGGGCAGTAGCCCAGCATTTT.

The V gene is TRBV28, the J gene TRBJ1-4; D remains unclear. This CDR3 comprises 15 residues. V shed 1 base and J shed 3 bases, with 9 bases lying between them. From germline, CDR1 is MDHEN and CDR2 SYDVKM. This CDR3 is CASSLYGSSNEKLFF. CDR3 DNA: TGTGCCAGCAGTTTATATGGCTCTTCTAATGAAAAACTGTTTTTT.

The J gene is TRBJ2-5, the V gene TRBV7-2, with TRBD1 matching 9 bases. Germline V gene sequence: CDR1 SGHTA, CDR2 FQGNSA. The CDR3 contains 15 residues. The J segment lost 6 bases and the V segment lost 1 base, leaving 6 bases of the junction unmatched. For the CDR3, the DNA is TGTGCCAGCAGCTTAGAGGGGGGACAGGGACAGACCCAGTACTTC. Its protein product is CASSLEGGQGQTQYF.

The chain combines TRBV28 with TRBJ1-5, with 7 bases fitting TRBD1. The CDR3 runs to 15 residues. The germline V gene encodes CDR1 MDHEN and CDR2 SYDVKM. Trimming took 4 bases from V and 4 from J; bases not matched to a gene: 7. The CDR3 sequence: CASSSGTASNQPQHF. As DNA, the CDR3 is TGTGCCAGCAGTTCTGGGACAGCGTCTAATCAGCCCCAGCATTTT.

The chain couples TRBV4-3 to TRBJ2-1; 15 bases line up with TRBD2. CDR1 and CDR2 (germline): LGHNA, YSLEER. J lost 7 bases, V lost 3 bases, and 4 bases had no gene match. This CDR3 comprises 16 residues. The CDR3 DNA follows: TGCGCCAGCAGCCAGGCCGGGACTAGCGGGAGGAATGAGCAGTTCTTC. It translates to CASSQAGTSGRNEQFF.

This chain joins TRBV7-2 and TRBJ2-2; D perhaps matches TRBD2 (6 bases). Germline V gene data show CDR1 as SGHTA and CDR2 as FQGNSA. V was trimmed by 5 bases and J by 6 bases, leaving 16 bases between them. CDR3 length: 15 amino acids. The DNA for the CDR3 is TGTGCCAGCAGCCTTGCGGGACGGCCCCCCGGGGAGCTGTTTTTT. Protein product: CASSLAGRPPGELFF.

CDR3 coding DNA: TGTGCCTGGAGTGCGCGGGAGCCCCTCTACGAGCAGTACTTC. Protein sequence: CAWSAREPLYEQYF. The genes are TRBV30 and TRBJ2-7, with 7 bases aligning to TRBD2. V shed 1 base, J shed 3 bases, and the junction held 6 bases outside the gene matches. The CDR3 has 14 amino acids. From germline, CDR1 is GTSNPN and CDR2 SVGIG (reference sequence).

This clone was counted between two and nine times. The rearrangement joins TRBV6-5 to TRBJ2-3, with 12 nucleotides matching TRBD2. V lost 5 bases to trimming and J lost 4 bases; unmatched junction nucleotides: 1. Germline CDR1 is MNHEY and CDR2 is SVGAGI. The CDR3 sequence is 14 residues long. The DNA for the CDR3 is TGTGCCAGCAGTCTAGCGGGAGGGCCAGATACGCAGTATTTT. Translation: CASSLAGGPDTQYF.

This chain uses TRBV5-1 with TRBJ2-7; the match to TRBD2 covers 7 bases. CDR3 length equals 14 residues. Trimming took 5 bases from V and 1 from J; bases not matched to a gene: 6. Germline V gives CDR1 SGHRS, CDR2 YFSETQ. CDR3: CASREASGSYEQYF. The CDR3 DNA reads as TGCGCCAGCAGGGAGGCTAGCGGTTCCTACGAGCAGTACTTC.

The CDR3 here is CASRGQGLSYEQYF. CDR3 nucleotides: TGTGCCAGCAGAGGACAGGGGCTCTCGTACGAGCAGTACTTC. The J gene is TRBJ2-7, the V gene TRBV11-3, with 9 bases fitting TRBD1. This CDR3 comprises 14 residues. Germline lookup yields CDR1 SGHNT and CDR2 YENEEA. V lost 6 bases and J lost 4; bases outside the gene matches: 7.

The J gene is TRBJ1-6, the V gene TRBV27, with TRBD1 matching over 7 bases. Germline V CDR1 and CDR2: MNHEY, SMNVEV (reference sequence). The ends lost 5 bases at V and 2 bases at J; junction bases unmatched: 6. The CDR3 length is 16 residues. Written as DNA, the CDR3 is TGTGCCAGCAGTCCACAGGGGTTCACCTATAATTCACCCCTCCACTTT. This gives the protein CASSPQGFTYNSPLHF.

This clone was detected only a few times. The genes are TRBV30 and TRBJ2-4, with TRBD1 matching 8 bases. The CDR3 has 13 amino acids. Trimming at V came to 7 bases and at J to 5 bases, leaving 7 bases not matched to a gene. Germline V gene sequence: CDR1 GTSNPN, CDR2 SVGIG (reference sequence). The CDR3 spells CASGETGENIQYF. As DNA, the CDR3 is TGTGCCTCAGGGGAGACAGGGGAAAACATTCAGTACTTC. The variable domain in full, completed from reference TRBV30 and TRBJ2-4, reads SQTIHQWPATLVQPVGSPLSLECTVEGTSNPNLYWYRQAAGRGLQLLFYSVGIGQISSEVPQNLSASRPQDRQFILSSKKLLLSDSGFYLCASGETGENIQYFGAGTRLSVL.

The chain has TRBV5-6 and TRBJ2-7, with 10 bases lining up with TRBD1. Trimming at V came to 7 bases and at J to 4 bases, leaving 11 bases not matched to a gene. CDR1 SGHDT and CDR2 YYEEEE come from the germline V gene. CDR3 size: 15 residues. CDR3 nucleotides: TGTGCCAGCGTCCAGGGGGGACAGGGGTATTACGAGCAGTACTTC. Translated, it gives CASVQGGQGYYEQYF.

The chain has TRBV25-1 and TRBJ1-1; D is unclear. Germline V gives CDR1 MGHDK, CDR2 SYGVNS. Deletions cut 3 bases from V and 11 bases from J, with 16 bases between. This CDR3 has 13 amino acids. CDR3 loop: CASSDLSTPRAFF. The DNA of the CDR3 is TGTGCCAGCAGTGACTTATCCACCCCTCGGGCTTTCTTT.

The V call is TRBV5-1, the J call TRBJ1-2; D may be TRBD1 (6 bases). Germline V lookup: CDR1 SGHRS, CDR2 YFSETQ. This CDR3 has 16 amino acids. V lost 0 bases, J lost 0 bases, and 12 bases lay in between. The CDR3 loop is CASSLAGQLSNYGYTF. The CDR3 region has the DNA TGCGCCAGCAGCTTGGCAGGACAGCTCTCTAACTATGGCTACACCTTC.

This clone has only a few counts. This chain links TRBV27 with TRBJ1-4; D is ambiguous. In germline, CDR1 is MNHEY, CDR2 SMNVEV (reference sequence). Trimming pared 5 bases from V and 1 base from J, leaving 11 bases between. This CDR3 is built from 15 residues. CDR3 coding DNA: TGTGCCAGCAGTCCCAACAGTCTAACTAATGAAAAACTGTTTTTT. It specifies CASSPNSLTNEKLFF.

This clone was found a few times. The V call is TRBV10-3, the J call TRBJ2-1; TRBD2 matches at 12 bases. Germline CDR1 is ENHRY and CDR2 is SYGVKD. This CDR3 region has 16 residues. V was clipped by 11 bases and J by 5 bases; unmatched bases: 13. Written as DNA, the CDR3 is TGTGCCTCAATGAGCCGGACTAGCGGGGTGAACAATGAGCAGTTCTTC. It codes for CASMSRTSGVNNEQFF.

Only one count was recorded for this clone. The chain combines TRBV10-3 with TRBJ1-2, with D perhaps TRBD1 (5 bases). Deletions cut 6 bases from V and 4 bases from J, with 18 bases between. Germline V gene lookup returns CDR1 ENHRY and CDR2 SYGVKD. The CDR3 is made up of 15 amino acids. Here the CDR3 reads CAIRGGPQVGYGYTF. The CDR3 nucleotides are TGTGCCATCAGGGGGGGACCACAGGTCGGCTATGGCTACACCTTC.

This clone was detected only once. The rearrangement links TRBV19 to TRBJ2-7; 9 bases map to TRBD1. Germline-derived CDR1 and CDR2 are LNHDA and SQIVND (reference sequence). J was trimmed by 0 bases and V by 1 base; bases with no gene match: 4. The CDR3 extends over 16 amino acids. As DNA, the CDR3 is TGTGCCAGTAGTATAGTAGGGACAGGGAGCTCCTACGAGCAGTACTTC. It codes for CASSIVGTGSSYEQYF.

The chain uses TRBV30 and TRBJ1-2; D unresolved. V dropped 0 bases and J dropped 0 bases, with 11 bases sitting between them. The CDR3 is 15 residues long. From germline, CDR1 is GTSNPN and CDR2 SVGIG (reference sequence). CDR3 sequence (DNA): TGTGCCTGGAGTGTCAGGTGGTCGGCTAACTATGGCTACACCTTC. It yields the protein CAWSVRWSANYGYTF.

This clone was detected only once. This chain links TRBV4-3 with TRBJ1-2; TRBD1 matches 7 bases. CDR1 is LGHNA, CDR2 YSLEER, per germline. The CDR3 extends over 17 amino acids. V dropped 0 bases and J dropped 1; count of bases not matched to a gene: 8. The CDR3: CASSQDLLQGFNYGYTF. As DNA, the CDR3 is TGCGCCAGCAGCCAAGATTTGTTACAGGGGTTTAACTATGGCTACACCTTC.

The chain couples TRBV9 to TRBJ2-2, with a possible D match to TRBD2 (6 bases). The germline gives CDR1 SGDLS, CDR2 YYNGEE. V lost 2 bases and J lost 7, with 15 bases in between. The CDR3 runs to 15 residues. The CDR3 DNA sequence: TGTGCCAGCAGCGTGGCGGGGTTAGGTTACGGGGAGCTGTTTTTT. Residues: CASSVAGLGYGELFF.

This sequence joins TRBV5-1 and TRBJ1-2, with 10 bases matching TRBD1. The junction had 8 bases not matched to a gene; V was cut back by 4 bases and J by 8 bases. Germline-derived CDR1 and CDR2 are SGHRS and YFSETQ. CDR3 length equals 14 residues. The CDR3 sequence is CASSPRDRGGGYTF. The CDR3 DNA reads TGCGCCAGCAGCCCCCGGGACAGGGGTGGGGGCTACACCTTC.